The text below deals with one TCR beta chain. Its antigen is currently unknown. Described treatment: oral pan-JAK inhibitor, 5-10 mg twice daily. Lesional scalp punch biopsies and peripheral blood came from alopecia areata patients. Following extraction, RNA underwent reverse transcription to cDNA, which served as the sequencing template. The protocol was immunoSEQ multiplex PCR, while the TCRdb copy is restricted to in-frame clones and leaves out a portion. Of over 200,000 clones in the sample, around 65% were seen once. The source of the sample is a study of CD8+ T cells in alopecia areata. Study details: The protocol delivered tofacitinib for 6 to 18 months, then withdrew it for 6 months.

Study-level points and caveats: A single nonresponder leaves the baseline CD8+ expansion link to response uncertain. In scalp and blood, many expanded lesional clones persisted during tofacitinib.

The sample was CD4+ T cells sorted from blood, taken at week 4, from a patient treated with tofacitinib. The TCR comes from a human donor with alopecia areata.

DNA for the CDR3: TGCAGCGTTGTAGGGGCTAGCGGAATCACAGATACGCAGTATTTT. This codes for CSVVGASGITDTQYF. This chain connects TRBV29-1 to TRBJ2-3; 7 bases are shared with TRBD2. The trim removed 4 bases at V and 2 bases at J, leaving 9 bases unmatched. The CDR3 spans 15 residues. The V gene's germline CDR1 is SQVTM and CDR2 ANQGSEA.